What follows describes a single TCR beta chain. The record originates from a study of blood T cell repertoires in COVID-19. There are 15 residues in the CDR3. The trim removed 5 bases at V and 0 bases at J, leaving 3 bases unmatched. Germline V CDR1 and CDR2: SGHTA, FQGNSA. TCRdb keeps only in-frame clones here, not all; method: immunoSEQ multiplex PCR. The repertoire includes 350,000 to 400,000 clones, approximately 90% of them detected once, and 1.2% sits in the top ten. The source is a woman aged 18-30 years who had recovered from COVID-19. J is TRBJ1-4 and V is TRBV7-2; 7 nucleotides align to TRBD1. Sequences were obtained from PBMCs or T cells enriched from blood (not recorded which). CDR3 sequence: CASSRDSATNEKLFF. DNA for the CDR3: TGTGCCAGCAGCCGGGACAGCGCAACTAATGAAAAACTGTTTTTT.